This TCR beta chain was documented in a study of regulatory dendritic cells for organ transplantation. Study-wide results and limits: Alloreactive memory CD8+ T cell pools varied considerably between individuals.

Clones were read by immunoSEQ multiplex PCR, and TCRdb kept only the in-frame ones, dropping some. The data hold approximately 10,000 clones, with around three fifths observed a single time. Points on this clone: Its specificity is not known.

The CDR3 is 15 amino acids. V was clipped by 5 bases and J by 1 base, with 12 bases between them. In germline, CDR1 is WSHSY, CDR2 SAAADI. Sorted subsets were CFSE-labeled and cultured approximately 5 days with allogeneic dendritic cells. This chain uses TRBV10-2 with TRBJ2-1, with TRBD2 as a possible D gene (6 bases). The source is a human donor in good health. The material sequenced was naive CD4+ T cells from blood cultured with dendritic cells. Subset noted: CD45RA+ naive T cells. CDR3: CASSTTGVSYNEQFF. The CDR3 coding sequence is TGCGCCAGCAGTACCACGGGGGTATCCTACAATGAGCAGTTCTTC.